The 3 T cell receptor beta chains below all came from one sample that was sequenced in a study of cytomegalovirus exposure and HLA in healthy donors. The study ran its PCR with 60 Vbeta and 13 Jbeta primers. Sequencing was performed with immunoSEQ multiplex PCR; in TCRdb, only in-frame clones are kept and a portion is missing. This sample has about 42,000 clones, with roughly 47% found just once. What was sequenced was PBMCs. These receptors came from a human donor in good health.

This rearrangement joins TRBV2 to TRBJ1-1; D remains unclear. Trimming shortened V by 2 bases and J by 3 bases, and 10 bases separated the two germline ends. CDR3 length: 14 residues. The germline V gene has CDR1 SNHLY and CDR2 FYNNEI. Here the CDR3 DNA reads TGTGCCAGCAGTGAACGGTCGAGCTACACTGAAGCTTTCTTT. It encodes CASSERSSYTEAFF.

The chain carries TRBV7-2 and TRBJ1-4; D is unresolved. Between the trimmed V and J ends, which lost 7 bases and 0 bases, there was a span of 6 bases. The CDR3 length is 13 residues. Germline CDR1 and CDR2: SGHTA and FQGNSA. The CDR3 region has the DNA TGTGCCAGCAACTCTCCAACTAATGAAAAACTGTTTTTT. The encoded protein is CASNSPTNEKLFF.

CDR3 coding DNA: TGTGCCAGCAGTGAAGCGCTAGGGAGGGAGTACTTC. Translated: CASSEALGREYF. The genes are TRBV6-5 and TRBJ2-7; 7 bases line up with TRBD2. The V gene end was trimmed by 5 bases and the J gene end by 11 bases; junction bases not matched to a gene: 9. The CDR3 runs 12 residues. Germline V gene lookup returns CDR1 MNHEY and CDR2 SVGAGI.